These 20 T cell receptor beta chains share one sample of origin, sequenced in a study of regulatory T cells in long-lasting Graves disease. Relying on iRepertoire HTBI primers and Arm-PCR of CDR3 regions, the team built TCR beta libraries. TCRdb used MiXCR to reprocess the multiplex PCR reads, holding one entry per CDR3 protein. This table holds 510,000 or so distinct CDR3 sequences, around 12% found once. Specified time point: newly diagnosed GD, antithyroid drugs for less than 3 months. Preparation of the TCR library used RNA extracted from PBMCs. The data were also submitted as part of a second study, on T cells in Graves' hyperthyroidism and ophthalmopathy.

Sample: peripheral blood mononuclear cells (PBMCs), taken at new diagnosis, from a patient treated with antithyroid drugs. These receptors were obtained from a woman aged 25 to 39 with Graves disease.

Details on this clonotype: A read error may explain this, as a much larger clone is one base away. Given the absence of the conserved phenylalanine or tryptophan at the CDR3 end, a read error is likely. The chain links TRBV7-8 to TRBJ1-1; 8 bases fit TRBD1. Germline V gives CDR1 SGHVS, CDR2 FQNEAQ. J was trimmed by 6 bases and V by 4 bases; bases with no gene match: 7. There are 14 residues in the CDR3. DNA of the CDR3: TGTGCCAGCAGCTCGAGACAGGGGATGCCTGAAGCTTTCTTG. It is translated as CASSSRQGMPEAFL.

This clonotype was seen a handful of times. The chain joins TRBV9 to TRBJ2-5, with 11 bases matching TRBD2. Germline values: CDR1 SGDLS, CDR2 YYNGEE. Losses at the gene ends were 0 bases for V and 1 base for J; bases not matched to a gene: 2. This CDR3 is 16 amino acids long. DNA for the CDR3: TGTGCCAGCAGCGTAGTAGCGGGAGGGCTCCAAGAGACCCAGTACTTC. Encoded protein: CASSVVAGGLQETQYF.

Notes on this clonotype: The junction departs from germline at one end; a sequencing error may be responsible. This chain links TRBV4-1 with TRBJ2-1, with D possibly being TRBD1 or TRBD2 (6 bases each). CDR1 and CDR2 (germline): MGHRA, YSYEKL. The CDR3 contains 16 residues. CDR3 protein: CTSSQEGTGSYNEQFF. CDR3 DNA: TGCACCAGCAGCCAGGAGGGAACAGGGTCCTACAATGAGCAGTTCTTC.

The chain combines TRBV7-9 with TRBJ1-5; possibly TRBD1 for D (5 bases). Germline loops: CDR1 SEHNR, CDR2 FQNEAQ (reference sequence). Trimming removed 2 bases from V and 7 bases from J, with 15 bases in between. The CDR3 consists of 15 residues. The CDR3 bases are TGTGCCAGCAGCTTATTCTCCGGGGCGGACCAGCCCCAGCATTTT. Translating it yields CASSLFSGADQPQHF.

The chain uses TRBV27 and TRBJ1-4; the D gene is possibly TRBD1 (5 bases). Germline-derived CDR1 and CDR2 are MNHEY and SMNVEV (reference sequence). This CDR3 is 17 amino acids long. V dropped 3 bases and J dropped 8 bases, with 22 bases sitting between them. The CDR3 DNA is TGTGCCAGCAGTTTTAGTCGAATCCGGGGCCCCGGGGAAAAACTGTTTTTT. This translates into CASSFSRIRGPGEKLFF.

This clonotype was seen a single time. A much larger clone is a single base away; this may be a read error. CDR3 sequence (DNA): TGTGCCTGGAGTGGGGGGGTAGCGGGAGGTGAGACCCAGTACTTC. It encodes CAWSGGVAGGETQYF. The J gene is TRBJ2-5, the V gene TRBV30; 10 positions match TRBD2. The CDR3 is 15 residues long. V shed 1 base, J shed 5 bases, and the junction held 7 bases outside the gene matches. Germline V gene lookup returns CDR1 GTSNPN and CDR2 SVGIG (reference sequence).

This clonotype was seen ten or more times. The rearrangement links TRBV11-2 to TRBJ2-1; TRBD1 matches at 8 bases. CDR3 length: 14 amino acids. After removal of 1 base from V and 9 bases from J, the junction contained 5 bases not matched to a gene. Germline loops: CDR1 SGHAT, CDR2 FQNNGV. CDR3 in amino acids: CASSLGTGRIEQFF. CDR3 nucleotides: TGTGCCAGCAGCTTAGGGACAGGGAGGATTGAGCAGTTCTTC.

This clonotype came up many times. V is TRBV11-2 and J is TRBJ2-1; D gene ambiguous. The CDR3 is 14 amino acids. From germline, CDR1 is SGHAT and CDR2 FQNNGV. Between the trimmed V and J ends, which lost 2 bases and 0 bases, there was a span of 5 bases. This CDR3 reads CASSLSDSYNEQFF. The CDR3 region has the DNA TGTGCCAGCAGCTTATCGGACTCCTACAATGAGCAGTTCTTC.

This clonotype came up many times. The rearrangement uses TRBV28 and TRBJ1-5; D may be TRBD1 (5 bases). Per germline, CDR1 MDHEN and CDR2 SYDVKM. The CDR3 sequence is 14 residues long. Trimming shortened V by 3 bases and J by 5 bases, and 11 bases separated the two germline ends. The CDR3 loop reads CASSLGIRDQPQHF. CDR3 sequence (DNA): TGTGCCAGCAGTTTGGGGATCAGGGATCAGCCCCAGCATTTT. Variable domain in full (rest from reference TRBV28 and TRBJ1-5): DVKVTQSSRYLVKRTGEKVFLECVQDMDHENMFWYRQDPGLGLRLIYFSYDVKMKEKGDIPEGYSVSREKKERFSLILESASTNQTSMYLCASSLGIRDQPQHFGDGTRLSIL.

Comments on this clonotype: A far larger clone is only one base removed, so a read error is likely. V gene TRBV2 combines with J gene TRBJ2-5; the D gene is possibly TRBD1 (6 bases). The DNA end lines up better with TRBJ2-7; the J call may be wrong. The V gene's germline CDR1 is SNHLY and CDR2 FYNNEI. The CDR3 length is 15 residues. DNA for the CDR3: TGTGCCAGCAGTGAGGGGGCACTTTTCTCCTACGAGCAGTACTTC. Amino acids: CASSEGALFSYEQYF.

The rearrangement uses TRBV19 and TRBJ2-1; 8 positions match TRBD2. The germline gives CDR1 LNHDA, CDR2 SQIVND (reference sequence). The CDR3 is made up of 17 amino acids. With 4 bases clipped from V and 8 bases from J, the junction kept 16 bases outside the gene matches. CDR3 nucleotides: TGTGCCAGTAGTACCACCCTAGGAGGCGGGAGGAGTTATGAGCAGTTCTTC. It translates to CASSTTLGGGRSYEQFF.

In this sample, this clonotype turned up a few times. The gene calls are TRBV5-6 and TRBJ2-7, with 11 positions matching TRBD2. Per the germline V gene, CDR1 is SGHDT and CDR2 is YYEEEE. V was clipped by 1 base and J by 2 bases; unmatched bases: 2. This CDR3 region has 15 residues. This CDR3 is CASSLMTSGAYEQYF. DNA for the CDR3: TGTGCCAGCAGCTTGATGACTAGCGGGGCCTACGAGCAGTACTTC.

This clonotype was observed many times. V and J are TRBV12-3 or TRBV12-4 and TRBJ2-4; D is undetermined. This CDR3 contains 16 residues. Trimming removed 6 bases from V and 0 bases from J, with 15 bases in between. In nucleotides, the CDR3 is TGTGCCAGCAGCTTAACCGCGACCGTAGCCAAAAACATTCAGTACTTC. This codes for CASSLTATVAKNIQYF.

This clonotype was seen many times. The rearrangement uses TRBV5-1 and TRBJ2-1; TRBD2 might be the D (6 bases). Germline values: CDR1 SGHRS, CDR2 YFSETQ. This CDR3 comprises 12 residues. Between the trimmed V and J ends, which lost 3 bases and 10 bases, there was a span of 11 bases. CDR3 sequence: CASSWGGDEQFF. The CDR3, as DNA: TGCGCCAGCAGCTGGGGAGGTGACGAGCAGTTCTTC.

This clonotype was seen repeatedly, ten times or more. V is TRBV19 and J is TRBJ2-3; 8 bases line up with TRBD1. This CDR3 has 16 amino acids. Germline V gene sequence: CDR1 LNHDA, CDR2 SQIVND (reference sequence). The V and J ends lost 3 bases and 2 bases, in that order; junction bases with no gene match: 7. The DNA for the CDR3 is TGTGCCAGTAGTATTCGGACAGGGCTGTCCACAGATACGCAGTATTTT. Translation gives CASSIRTGLSTDTQYF.

Many counts were recorded for this clonotype. V is TRBV13 and J is TRBJ2-1; D gene uncertain. CDR1 is PRHDT and CDR2 is FYEKMQ in the germline V gene (reference sequence). The CDR3 is made up of 17 amino acids. V was clipped by 4 bases and J by 8 bases, with 24 bases between them. CDR3: CASSSTEAFTVMDEQFF. The CDR3 DNA sequence: TGTGCCAGCAGCTCCACAGAAGCGTTCACGGTCATGGATGAGCAGTTCTTC.

This clonotype occurred many times. This rearrangement joins TRBV28 to TRBJ1-5; D is uncertain. The CDR3 runs to 13 residues. V shed 9 bases and J shed 3 bases, with 12 bases lying between them. Germline V gene lookup returns CDR1 MDHEN and CDR2 SYDVKM. The CDR3 region is CASSQTPNQPQHF. DNA of the CDR3: TGTGCCAGTTCTCAGACACCCAATCAGCCCCAGCATTTT.

This clonotype was observed a handful of times. The chain recombines TRBV10-3 with TRBJ2-7; TRBD2 matches at 8 bases. Trimming at V came to 6 bases and at J to 3 bases, leaving 7 bases not matched to a gene. The CDR3 length is 14 residues. Per the germline V gene, CDR1 is ENHRY and CDR2 is SYGVKD. The CDR3 coding sequence is TGTGCCATCAGACAGGGACTAGAGGTCTACGAGCAGTACTTC. Amino acids: CAIRQGLEVYEQYF.

This clonotype has ten or more counts. This chain joins TRBV5-1 and TRBJ1-1, with no clear D. The CDR3 runs to 14 residues. V was trimmed by 1 base and J by 3 bases, leaving 10 bases between them. Germline V gives CDR1 SGHRS, CDR2 YFSETQ. CDR3 amino acids: CASSLSWYDTEAFF. DNA for the CDR3: TGCGCCAGCAGCTTGAGTTGGTATGACACTGAAGCTTTCTTT. Full variable domain (missing parts from reference TRBV5-1 and TRBJ1-1): KAGVTQTPRYLIKTRGQQVTLSCSPISGHRSVSWYQQTPGQGLQFLFEYFSETQRNKGNFPGRFSGRQFSNSRSEMNVSTLELGDSALYLCASSLSWYDTEAFFGQGTRLTVV.

This clonotype was counted many times. The chain recombines TRBV11-2 with TRBJ2-1; maybe TRBD2 (6 bases). Germline V lookup: CDR1 SGHAT, CDR2 FQNNGV. Trimming removed 5 bases from V and 1 base from J, with 9 bases in between. This CDR3 has 14 residues. The DNA of the CDR3 is TGTGCCAGCAGCCCCAGCGGGTCCTACAATGAGCAGTTCTTC. This gives the protein CASSPSGSYNEQFF.